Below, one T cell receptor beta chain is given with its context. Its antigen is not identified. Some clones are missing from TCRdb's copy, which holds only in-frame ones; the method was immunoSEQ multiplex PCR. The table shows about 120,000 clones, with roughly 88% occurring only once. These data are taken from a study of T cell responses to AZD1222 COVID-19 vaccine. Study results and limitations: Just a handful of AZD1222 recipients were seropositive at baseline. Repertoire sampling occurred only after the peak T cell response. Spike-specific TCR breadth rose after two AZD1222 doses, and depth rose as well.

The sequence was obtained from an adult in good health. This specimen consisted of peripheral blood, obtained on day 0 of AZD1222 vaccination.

The CDR3 DNA reads TGTGCCTGGAGTGTCGGACTAGCGGGAGTGGTGGCAGATACGCAGTATTTT. It encodes CAWSVGLAGVVADTQYF. The chain couples TRBV30 to TRBJ2-3, with 13 bases aligning to TRBD2. The germline V gene encodes CDR1 GTSNPN and CDR2 SVGIG (reference sequence). Germline trimming cut 0 bases from V and 4 bases from J; bases unmatched to any gene: 7. There are 17 residues in the CDR3.